One and the same sample provided the 9 T cell receptor beta chains below, sequenced in a study of shared clonotypes between healthy human individuals. Profiling relied on immunoSEQ multiplex PCR, and the TCRdb table lists in-frame clones only, not all of them. This table holds more than 1,200,000 clones, approximately 98.5% found once. The sample consisted of naive CD4+ T cells sorted from blood. The subset was: CD45RA+ positively selected. These receptors originate from a man between 25 and 39 years old in good health.

A remark on this clone: The sample has other DNA sequences that encode this CDR3 too. This chain connects TRBV9 to TRBJ2-1; 11 nucleotides match TRBD2. The V and J ends lost 4 bases and 4 bases, in that order; junction bases with no gene match: 7. CDR3 length: 16 residues. CDR1 is SGDLS, CDR2 YYNGEE, per germline. CDR3 DNA: TGTGCCAGCAGCATTACCGGGACTAGCGGATACAATGAGCAGTTCTTC. This translates into CASSITGTSGYNEQFF.

This chain joins TRBV6-4 and TRBJ2-2, with D uncertain. Germline V gene lookup returns CDR1 MRHNA and CDR2 SNTAGT. This CDR3 comprises 15 residues. The germline V and J ends were trimmed by 9 bases and 5 bases, with 19 bases remaining between them. The CDR3 DNA sequence: TGTGCCAGTATGGCGTCGAGCGTGCCGACCGGGGAGCTGTTTTTT. The encoded protein is CASMASSVPTGELFF.

Details on this clone: The same CDR3 is also encoded by other DNA sequences in this sample. The V gene is TRBV28, the J gene TRBJ1-5; D uncertain. The CDR3 sequence is 12 residues long. V lost 1 base to trimming and J lost 7 bases, with 5 bases between them. In germline, CDR1 is MDHEN, CDR2 SYDVKM. CDR3 residues: CASSLLDQPQHF. CDR3 nucleotide sequence: TGTGCCAGCAGTTTATTGGACCAGCCCCAGCATTTT.

The chain recombines TRBV19 with TRBJ1-5; no reliable D call. CDR1 is LNHDA and CDR2 is SQIVND in the germline V gene (reference sequence). V lost 6 bases and J 8 bases, leaving 20 bases between the germline ends. The CDR3 contains 15 residues. The CDR3 DNA follows: TGTGCCAGTAGACGAGGCCGCGGGATTTCGGAGCCCCAGCATTTT. It codes for CASRRGRGISEPQHF.

This chain uses TRBV5-1 with TRBJ2-2; D tentatively fits TRBD1 or TRBD2 (5 bases each). This CDR3 spans 15 amino acids. Germline CDR1 and CDR2: SGHRS and YFSETQ. Trimming took off 4 bases at V and 2 bases at J, with 12 bases between the two ends. The CDR3 loop reads CASSRDGENTGELFF. DNA for the CDR3: TGCGCCAGCAGCCGGGACGGAGAAAACACCGGGGAGCTGTTTTTT.

This sequence joins TRBV7-3 and TRBJ2-5, with D maybe TRBD1 (5 bases). CDR1 is SGHTA, CDR2 FQGTGA, per germline. CDR3 length equals 13 residues. V gave up 5 bases and J gave up 1 base, with 8 bases separating them. CDR3 region: CASSRGLQETQYF. CDR3 nucleotides: TGTGCCAGCAGCAGGGGTCTCCAAGAGACCCAGTACTTC.

J is TRBJ2-1 and V is TRBV19; 8 bases agree with TRBD1. The V gene's germline CDR1 is LNHDA and CDR2 SQIVND (reference sequence). J lost 7 bases, V lost 6 bases, and 8 bases had no gene match. This CDR3 is built from 14 residues. The CDR3 is CASRRDRGGNEQFF. DNA of the CDR3: TGTGCCAGTAGGAGAGACAGGGGCGGTAATGAGCAGTTCTTC.

The chain employs TRBV6-5 and TRBJ2-7, with 9 bases lining up with TRBD1. This CDR3 contains 14 residues. Per germline, CDR1 MNHEY and CDR2 SVGAGI. Trimming cost V 6 bases and J 1 base; bases outside gene matches: 4. CDR3 nucleotide sequence: TGTGCCAGCAGGGGACAGGGCGGTTCCTACGAGCAGTACTTC. It encodes CASRGQGGSYEQYF.

The V call is TRBV5-5, the J call TRBJ2-1; no reliable D call. The V end was cut by 4 bases, the J end by 5 bases, with 22 bases between. Germline V gives CDR1 SGHKS, CDR2 YYEKEE (reference sequence). The CDR3 is 17 amino acids. The chain's CDR3 is CASSPDQRHPKDNEQFF. The CDR3 DNA reads as TGTGCCAGCAGCCCCGACCAAAGACATCCTAAGGACAATGAGCAGTTCTTC.